Here is one T cell receptor beta chain with its context. The sample originates from a study of human T cells and chemical hapten exposure. MiXCR, applied by TCRdb to the RACE reads, yields one record per CDR3 protein. The sample has about 80,000 distinct CDR3 sequences, roughly 15% seen once. Sample time point: pre-sensitization, week 0. Noted treatment: therapeutic diphenylcyclopropenone sensitization with weekly scalp DPC. V was pared by 2 bases and J by 1 base, with 11 bases between. This CDR3 is 15 amino acids long. The germline V gene has CDR1 KGHSH and CDR2 LQKENI. The origin of this receptor is a woman aged 45 to 65 with alopecia areata. Some clones in this sample may be carry-over from other donors' samples. The V call is TRBV18, the J call TRBJ2-5; possible D gene TRBD2, 6 bases. Sample: whole blood, taken in connection with sensitization to the hapten diphenylcyclopropenone (DPC). CDR3 sequence (DNA): TGTGCCAGCTCACCAAATCTGGGGGGCCAAGAGACCCAGTACTTC. Amino acids: CASSPNLGGQETQYF.